The clone carrying this T cell receptor beta chain was seen a handful of times. What it binds is not known. Researchers ran the PCR with 60 Vbeta and 13 Jbeta primers. The repertoire was sequenced with immunoSEQ multiplex PCR; TCRdb's copy has only in-frame clones and lacks some. This table has 110,000 to 150,000 clones, about a tenth appearing once. These data belong to a study of cytomegalovirus exposure and HLA in healthy donors. Study observations and caveats: Donors belonging to an Asian-associated ancestry cluster reportedly showed fewer N-insertions in productive TCRs than the approximately 670-donor mean, according to what a later analysis found. HLA alleles showed associations with fewer than 20,000 TCR beta sequences in a later analysis, at a 0.05 false discovery rate. Rare sequences made up most TCRs, while some public TCRs were found in many donors.

The source material was PBMCs. The TCR sequence derives from a male donor in good health and CMV-seronegative.

This CDR3 reads CASSPWQGGYGYTF. CDR3 nucleotides: TGTGCCAGCAGCCCCTGGCAAGGAGGCTATGGCTACACCTTC. This sequence joins TRBV6-5 and TRBJ1-2; D remains ambiguous. Germline lookup yields CDR1 MNHEY and CDR2 SVGAGI. Trimming left V 6 bases short and J 4 bases short, with 15 bases between. The CDR3 consists of 14 residues.